The 17 T cell receptor beta chains given below trace back to one sample, sequenced in a study of blood T cell repertoires in COVID-19. Repertoires were generated with immunoSEQ multiplex PCR, while TCRdb's copy carries only in-frame clones and drops some. The sample holds under 400,000 clones; more than 70% are singletons and the top ten take over 0.9%. The sample was PBMCs or T cells enriched from blood (not recorded which). These receptors were obtained from a woman aged 25 to 39 who had been exposed to COVID-19.

This chain connects TRBV10-3 to TRBJ2-2; 8 nucleotides align to TRBD2. The junction had 12 bases not matched to a gene; V was cut back by 1 base and J by 5 bases. Germline V gene data show CDR1 as ENHRY and CDR2 as SYGVKD. The CDR3 extends over 18 amino acids. The CDR3 is CAISELGNGERGTGELFF. The CDR3 DNA reads as TGTGCCATCAGTGAGTTGGGAAATGGAGAGCGGGGGACCGGGGAGCTGTTTTTT.

This clone is a singleton in its sample. The V and J genes are TRBV4-1 and TRBJ2-1, with 8 positions matching TRBD1. The germline V gene has CDR1 MGHRA and CDR2 YSYEKL. CDR3 length: 15 residues. The V and J ends lost 0 bases and 6 bases, in that order; junction bases with no gene match: 4. CDR3 bases: TGCGCCAGCAGCCAAGATCGAGGACAGGGCAATGAGCAGTTCTTC. This sequence encodes CASSQDRGQGNEQFF.

The count of this clone is one. The V call is TRBV11-2, the J call TRBJ2-1; 8 nucleotides agree with TRBD2. The CDR3 runs to 15 residues. V shed 1 base and J 7 bases; nucleotides not matched to a gene: 6. Germline CDR1 reads SGHAT; CDR2 reads FQNNGV. The DNA of the CDR3 is TGTGCCAGCAGCTTAGGGGTAGCGGGACGGAATGAGCAGTTCTTC. Amino acid sequence: CASSLGVAGRNEQFF.

V is TRBV6-1 and J is TRBJ1-2; D is unresolved. The germline V gene has CDR1 MNHNS and CDR2 SASEGT. With 2 bases removed from V and 7 bases from J, the gap between germline ends came to 17 bases. The CDR3 consists of 15 residues. As DNA, the CDR3 is TGTGCCAGCAGTGAAATGGTGGCAACCCGATCTGGCTACACCTTC. This translates into CASSEMVATRSGYTF.

The chain employs TRBV29-1 and TRBJ1-1, with D uncertain. The V end lost 3 bases, the J end lost 1 base, and 9 bases lay between the germline ends. Germline CDR1 is SQVTM and CDR2 is ANQGSEA. The CDR3 is made up of 13 amino acids. CDR3 region: CSVELAENTEAFF. DNA for the CDR3: TGCAGCGTTGAGTTGGCGGAGAACACTGAAGCTTTCTTT. The full variable domain, in which reference TRBV29-1 and TRBJ1-1 provide the parts outside the CDR3, is SAVISQKPSRDICQRGTSLTIQCQVDSQVTMMFWYRQQPGQSLTLIATANQGSEATYESGFVIDKFPISRPNLTFSTLTVSNMSPEDSSIYLCSVELAENTEAFFGQGTRLTVV.

This chain uses TRBV4-1 with TRBJ1-5; 7 nucleotides agree with TRBD1. Per germline, CDR1 MGHRA and CDR2 YSYEKL. With V trimmed by 4 bases and J by 0 bases, 9 bases remained unmatched. The CDR3 is 17 residues long. The CDR3: CASSPGGTVYSNQPQHF. The CDR3 bases are TGCGCCAGCAGCCCAGGGGGAACGGTATATAGCAATCAGCCCCAGCATTTT.

The chain couples TRBV7-9 to TRBJ1-1, with a tentative D call TRBD1 (6 bases). CDR3 size: 14 residues. CDR1 SEHNR and CDR2 FQNEAQ come from the germline V gene (reference sequence). V was shortened by 5 bases and J by 6 bases, with 16 bases between the two germline ends. In DNA, the CDR3 is TGTGCCAGCAGCCCCCCCCGGGACAACCCTGAAGCTTTCTTT. Its protein product is CASSPPRDNPEAFF.

V usage is TRBV9 and J usage is TRBJ2-2; D is possibly TRBD1 (5 bases). V was shortened by 0 bases and J by 3 bases, with 9 bases between the two germline ends. The CDR3 consists of 15 residues. The V gene's germline CDR1 is SGDLS and CDR2 YYNGEE. The CDR3 region is CASSVDIRDTGELFF. The CDR3 nucleotides are TGTGCCAGCAGCGTAGACATCAGGGACACCGGGGAGCTGTTTTTT. Using reference TRBV9 and TRBJ2-2 for the parts outside the CDR3, the full variable domain is DSGVTQTPKHLITATGQRVTLRCSPRSGDLSVYWYQQSLDQGLQFLIQYYNGEERAKGNILERFSAQQFPDLHSELNLSSLELGDSALYFCASSVDIRDTGELFFGEGSRLTVL.

This clone showed up just a few times. The rearrangement joins TRBV19 to TRBJ2-2; 9 bases align to TRBD1. The J segment lost 6 bases and the V segment lost 5 bases, leaving 10 bases of the junction unmatched. The CDR3 is 16 residues long. Looked up from germline, CDR1 is LNHDA and CDR2 is SQIVND (reference sequence). The CDR3 here is CASSEQGALFPGELFF. The CDR3 coding sequence is TGTGCCAGTAGTGAACAGGGGGCCCTCTTTCCCGGGGAGCTGTTTTTT.

This rearrangement joins TRBV3-1 (or the pseudogene TRBV3-2) to TRBJ2-1, with TRBD2 identical over 9 bases. The CDR3 runs to 18 residues. Trimming cost V 1 base and J 6 bases; bases outside gene matches: 13. Germline V gives CDR1 LGHDT, CDR2 YNNKEL (reference sequence). CDR3 sequence (DNA): TGTGCCAGCAGCCAAGCGGGGGGGCGCGGGAGGGCCCTCAATGAGCAGTTCTTC. Translating it yields CASSQAGGRGRALNEQFF.

The chain joins TRBV5-6 to TRBJ1-6; 9 bases fit TRBD1. The CDR3 has 16 residues. Germline V gives CDR1 SGHDT, CDR2 YYEEEE. The trim removed 3 bases at V and 9 bases at J, leaving 10 bases unmatched. CDR3 nucleotide sequence: TGTGCCAGCAGCTCCAGGAACAGGGGGCCCGGTTCACCCCTCCACTTT. Amino acids: CASSSRNRGPGSPLHF. The full variable domain, its missing parts supplied by reference TRBV5-6 and TRBJ1-6, is DAGVTQSPTHLIKTRGQQVTLRCSPKSGHDTVSWYQQALGQGPQFIFQYYEEEERQRGNFPDRFSGHQFPNYSSELNVNALLLGDSALYLCASSSRNRGPGSPLHFGNGTRLTVT.

V and J are TRBV11-2 and TRBJ2-5, with 8 bases matching TRBD1. This CDR3 is built from 18 residues. Germline CDR1 SGHAT, CDR2 FQNNGV. Trimming removed 1 base from V and 0 bases from J; junction bases left unmatched: 10. CDR3 sequence (DNA): TGTGCCAGCAGCTTAGCAATAGACAGGGGTTTGTACCAAGAGACCCAGTACTTC. Protein sequence: CASSLAIDRGLYQETQYF.

This rearrangement joins TRBV6-5 to TRBJ2-7; D may be TRBD1 (6 bases). Germline-derived CDR1 and CDR2 are MNHEY and SVGAGI. V dropped 3 bases and J dropped 7 bases, with 16 bases sitting between them. The CDR3 has 14 amino acids. DNA of the CDR3: TGTGCCAGCAGTTATTCTGGGGGCTCGGGGGAGCAGTACTTC. This codes for CASSYSGGSGEQYF.

The V gene is TRBV7-9, the J gene TRBJ1-1; D call uncertain. The CDR3 sequence is 12 residues long. The V end lost 7 bases, the J end lost 5 bases, and 11 bases lay between the germline ends. Germline values: CDR1 SEHNR, CDR2 FQNEAQ (reference sequence). The CDR3, as DNA: TGTGCCAGCAAACGGTCAACGACTGAAGCTTTCTTT. It codes for CASKRSTTEAFF.

This sequence joins TRBV6-5 and TRBJ2-5; a weak D match, TRBD2 (6 bases). CDR1 is MNHEY, CDR2 SVGAGI, per germline. The V end was cut by 2 bases, the J end by 7 bases, with 8 bases between. The CDR3 loop spans 12 amino acids. In DNA, the CDR3 is TGTGCCAGCAGTTACCAGGGAGGGACCCAGTACTTC. As protein: CASSYQGGTQYF.

The chain has TRBV24-1 and TRBJ2-1; TRBD1 agrees at 9 bases. V dropped 7 bases and J dropped 5; count of bases not matched to a gene: 5. The CDR3 sequence is 14 residues long. The germline gives CDR1 KGHDR, CDR2 SFDVKD. CDR3 nucleotide sequence: TGTGCCACCAGAGGACAGGGGTTAGACAATGAGCAGTTCTTC. Translation gives CATRGQGLDNEQFF.

The CDR3 DNA reads TGTGCCAGCCTCGACCTGGAGGGGGCGGGCCACGAGCAGTACTTC. It specifies CASLDLEGAGHEQYF. This chain joins TRBV27 and TRBJ2-7; possibly TRBD1 for D (7 bases). CDR3 length equals 15 residues. The germline V gene encodes CDR1 MNHEY and CDR2 SMNVEV (reference sequence). Between the trimmed V and J ends, which lost 8 bases and 5 bases, there was a span of 22 bases.